Listed below are T cell receptor beta chains from one sample, sequenced in a study of vaccination and CD4 T cells after COVID-19. TCRdb re-derived calls from the PCR reads in MiXCR, one entry per CDR3 protein. The data show 9,500 to 10,000 distinct CDR3 sequences, with 30% to 40% seen just once and roughly 15% held by the top ten. No cognate antigen is known for these TCRs. The sample was CD4+ T cells from blood, cultured in vitro. The receptors come from a human donor who had recovered from COVID-19. Both conserved end residues are part of each CDR3. The order of the fields is D gene, clone size, V gene, J gene, CDR3 protein, CDR3 DNA. D genes are given only for firm matches. The listing skips clone size in some rows; elsewhere it reads once, few, many or a size class.

.	.	TRBV12-3/TRBV12-4	TRBJ2-2	CASRPGSFLHIYPGELFF	TGTGCCAGCAGACCCGGATCGTTCCTCCATATTTATCCCGGGGAGCTGTTTTTT
.	.	TRBV12-3/TRBV12-4	TRBJ1-3	CASSNPRNTIYF	TGTGCCAGCAGCAACCCACGAAACACCATATATTTT
.	.	TRBV11-3	TRBJ1-1	CASSLVGWADDTGTGMNTEAFF	TGTGCCAGCAGCTTAGTTGGTTGGGCAGACGACACTGGGACGGGTATGAACACTGAAGCTTTCTTT
.	.	TRBV7-9	TRBJ1-1	CASSLAVDSEAFF	TGTGCCAGCAGCTTAGCTGTCGACTCTGAAGCTTTCTTT
.	few	TRBV19	TRBJ2-2	CASSITGGGGELFF	TGTGCCAGTAGTATAACCGGGGGCGGCGGGGAGCTGTTTTTT
.	.	TRBV10-3	TRBJ2-5	CAISESPWETQYF	TGTGCCATCAGTGAGTCCCCTTGGGAGACCCAGTACTTC
TRBD1	few	TRBV11-3	TRBJ2-5	CASSQRQGPPGTQYF	TGTGCCAGCAGCCAACGACAGGGGCCCCCGGGGACCCAGTACTTC
.	.	TRBV11-3	TRBJ1-1	CASSPPSYTEAFF	TGTGCCAGCAGCCCCCCAAGCTACACTGAAGCTTTCTTT
.	.	TRBV7-6	TRBJ1-6	CASSKEVMAISPLHF	TGTGCCAGCAGCAAGGAGGTGATGGCAATCTCACCCCTCCACTTT
.	.	TRBV7-8	TRBJ2-1	CASSFGPAGTFNKGEQFF	TGTGCCAGCAGCTTTGGACCCGCAGGGACTTTCAATAAGGGTGAGCAGTTCTTT
.	once	TRBV2	TRBJ1-1	CATTRGGGTGTEAFF	TGTGCCACCACCCGGGGAGGGGGGACCGGCACTGAAGCTTTCTTT
.	.	TRBV6-2/TRBV6-3	TRBJ2-3	CASSYGGGGPSTDTQYF	TGTGCCAGCAGTTACGGGGGTGGCGGGCCTAGCACAGATACGCAGTATTTT
.	.	TRBV20-1	TRBJ2-2	CSASGRALTGELFF	TGCAGTGCTAGTGGCCGGGCCCTCACCGGGGAGCTGTTTTTT
TRBD2	few	TRBV7-6	TRBJ2-2	CASTQRGSPANTGELFF	TGTGCCAGCACCCAGCGGGGGAGTCCCGCGAACACCGGGGAGCTGTTTTTT
.	.	TRBV19	TRBJ1-2	CASSTLWGRPNYGYTF	TGTGCCAGTAGTACCCTTTGGGGGCGTCCTAACTATGGCTACACCTTC
TRBD1	few	TRBV19	TRBJ2-2	CASSEDRGGELFF	TGTGCCAGTAGCGAAGACAGGGGGGGGGAGCTGTTTTTT
.	.	TRBV12-3/TRBV12-4	TRBJ2-3	CASRNRDFTDTQYF	TGTGCCAGCAGAAACCGGGACTTCACAGATACGCAGTATTTT
TRBD1	.	TRBV7-9	TRBJ2-5	CASSSTGGSRMGTQYF	TGTGCCAGCAGCTCGACAGGGGGCAGCCGGATGGGGACCCAGTACTTC